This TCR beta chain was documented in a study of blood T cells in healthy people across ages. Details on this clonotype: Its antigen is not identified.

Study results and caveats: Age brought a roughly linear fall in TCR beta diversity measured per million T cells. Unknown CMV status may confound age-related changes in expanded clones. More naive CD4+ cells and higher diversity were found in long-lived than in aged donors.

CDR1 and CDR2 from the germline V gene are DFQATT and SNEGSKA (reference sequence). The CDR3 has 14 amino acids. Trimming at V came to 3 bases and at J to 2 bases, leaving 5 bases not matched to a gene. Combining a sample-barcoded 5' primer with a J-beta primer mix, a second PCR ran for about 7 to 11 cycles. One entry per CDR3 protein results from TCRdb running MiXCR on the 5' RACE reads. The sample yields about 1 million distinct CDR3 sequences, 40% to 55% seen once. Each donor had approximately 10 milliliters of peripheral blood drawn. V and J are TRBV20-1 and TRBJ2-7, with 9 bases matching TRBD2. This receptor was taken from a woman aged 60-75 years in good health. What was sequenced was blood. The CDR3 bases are TGCAGTGCTAGGTTTCTAGCGGGAACCTACGAGCAGTACTTC. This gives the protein CSARFLAGTYEQYF.